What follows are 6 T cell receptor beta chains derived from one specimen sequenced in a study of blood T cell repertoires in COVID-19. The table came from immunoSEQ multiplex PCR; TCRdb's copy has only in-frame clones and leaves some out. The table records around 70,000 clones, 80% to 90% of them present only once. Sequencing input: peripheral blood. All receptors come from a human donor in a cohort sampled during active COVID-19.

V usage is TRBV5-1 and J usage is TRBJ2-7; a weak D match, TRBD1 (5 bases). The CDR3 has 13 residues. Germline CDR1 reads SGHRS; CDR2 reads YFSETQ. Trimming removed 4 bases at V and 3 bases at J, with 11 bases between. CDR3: CASSQGASYEQYF. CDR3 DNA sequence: TGCGCCAGCAGCCAAGGGGCAAGCTACGAGCAGTACTTC. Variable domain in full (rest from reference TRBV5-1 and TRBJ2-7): KAGVTQTPRYLIKTRGQQVTLSCSPISGHRSVSWYQQTPGQGLQFLFEYFSETQRNKGNFPGRFSGRQFSNSRSEMNVSTLELGDSALYLCASSQGASYEQYFGPGTRLTVT.

This CDR3 reads CASSQVLAGGTGELFF. Written as DNA, the CDR3 is TGTGCCAGCAGCCAAGTACTAGCGGGGGGAACCGGGGAGCTGTTTTTT. The chain couples TRBV3-1 (or the pseudogene TRBV3-2) to TRBJ2-2, with 12 bases matching TRBD2. With V trimmed by 1 base and J by 5 bases, 2 bases remained unmatched. The germline V gene encodes CDR1 LGHDT and CDR2 YNNKEL (reference sequence). This CDR3 has 16 amino acids.

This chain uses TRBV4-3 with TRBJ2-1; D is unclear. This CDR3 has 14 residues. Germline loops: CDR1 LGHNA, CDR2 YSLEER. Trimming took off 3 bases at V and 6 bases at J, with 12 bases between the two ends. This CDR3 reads CASSHDTYVNEQFF. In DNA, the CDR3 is TGCGCCAGCAGCCATGACACCTATGTCAATGAGCAGTTCTTC.

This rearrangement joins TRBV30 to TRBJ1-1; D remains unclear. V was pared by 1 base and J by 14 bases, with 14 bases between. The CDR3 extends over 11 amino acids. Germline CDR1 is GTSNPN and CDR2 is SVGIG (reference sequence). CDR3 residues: CAWSDVSRFFF. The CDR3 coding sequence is TGTGCCTGGAGTGACGTCAGCAGGTTCTTCTTT.

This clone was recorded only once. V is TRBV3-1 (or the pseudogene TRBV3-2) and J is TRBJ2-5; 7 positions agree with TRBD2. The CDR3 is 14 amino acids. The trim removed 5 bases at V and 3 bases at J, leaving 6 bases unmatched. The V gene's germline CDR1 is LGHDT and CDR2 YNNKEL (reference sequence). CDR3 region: CASSKHLAEETQYF. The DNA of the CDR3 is TGTGCCAGCAGCAAACACCTAGCGGAAGAGACCCAGTACTTC.

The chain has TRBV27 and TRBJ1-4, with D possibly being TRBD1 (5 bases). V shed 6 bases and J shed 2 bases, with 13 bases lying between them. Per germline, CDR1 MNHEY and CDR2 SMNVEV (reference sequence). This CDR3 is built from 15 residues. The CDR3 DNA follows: TGTGCCAGCAGCCTCACGGGGGGTACTAATGAAAAACTGTTTTTT. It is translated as CASSLTGGTNEKLFF.